What follows describes a single TCR beta chain. Noted time point: blood at routine non-recurrence follow-up after resection. From tumor, nontumor lung or frozen PBMC, whole RNA was taken unsorted for sequencing. These data originate in a study of spatial heterogeneity in lung cancer. For the study at large: Researchers sequenced follow-up PBMC samples if they had them, and these came a median of around 2 years after resection.

This CDR3 comprises 14 residues. Germline CDR1 is GTSNPN and CDR2 is SVGIG (reference sequence). V dropped 3 bases and J dropped 1 base, with 11 bases sitting between them. TCRdb independently ran MiXCR on the 5' RACE reads; one entry per CDR3 protein. The sample comprises 110,000 or so distinct CDR3 sequences, more than 10% of which are singletons, and more than 20% rests with the top ten. Here the sequenced sample was PBMCs, taken at follow-up. The chain links TRBV30 to TRBJ2-3, with D perhaps matching TRBD1 (5 bases). The receptor was isolated from a female donor with early-stage non-small cell lung cancer. CDR3 sequence reads: CAWSMGQGTDTQYF. The CDR3 region has the DNA TGTGCCTGGAGCATGGGGCAGGGCACAGATACGCAGTATTTT.